The 17 T cell receptor beta chains listed next were all sequenced from one sample in a study of T cell repertoires in aging, cancer and after chemotherapy. TRB rearrangements spanning V, D and J were amplified using mixed TRB-A/B primers. TCRdb redid the calling of the multiplex PCR reads with MiXCR, one entry per CDR3 protein. The table records 7,500 to 10,000 distinct CDR3 sequences, about half of them present only once. The template was genomic DNA from peripheral blood, not RNA. Sequenced input: blood. The origin of the receptors is a human donor with a solid tumor.

Comments on this clonotype: The junction departs from germline at one end; a sequencing error may be responsible. This chain connects TRBV28 to TRBJ1-1, with D perhaps TRBD1 (5 bases). The V gene's germline CDR1 is MDHEN and CDR2 SYDVKM. This CDR3 spans 14 amino acids. CDR3 coding DNA: TGTTCCAGCAGTTTGGGGGGAATGAACACTGAAGCTTTCTTT. It yields the protein CSSSLGGMNTEAFF.

This clonotype was seen more than once but under ten times. This sequence joins TRBV6-5 and TRBJ1-1; maybe TRBD1 (6 bases). V lost 2 bases to trimming and J lost 0 bases, with 7 bases between them. The germline V gene encodes CDR1 MNHEY and CDR2 SVGAGI. The CDR3 length is 14 residues. The CDR3 is CASSYTGMNTEAFF. The CDR3 coding sequence is TGTGCCAGCAGTTACACAGGGATGAACACTGAAGCTTTCTTT.

This clonotype was seen a handful of times. The V and J genes are TRBV29-1 and TRBJ2-1, with no clear D. Trimming stripped 7 bases from V and 3 bases from J, with 7 bases between. Germline V gives CDR1 SQVTM, CDR2 ANQGSEA. This CDR3 is built from 11 residues. Here the CDR3 reads CSGRFYNEQFF. The CDR3 DNA reads TGCAGCGGCAGGTTCTACAATGAGCAGTTCTTC.

The chain recombines TRBV15 with TRBJ2-7; possibly TRBD2 for D (5 bases). The V end was cut by 5 bases, the J end by 4 bases, with 12 bases between. Germline assignment: CDR1 LNHNV and CDR2 YYDKDF (reference sequence). The CDR3 is 13 amino acids. CDR3 loop: CATSEGVGYEQYF. The CDR3 coding sequence is TGTGCCACCAGCGAGGGAGTGGGTTACGAGCAGTACTTC.

As concerns this clonotype: Germline is not matched at one junction end, which may reflect a read error. CDR3 in amino acids: CASTLDTSTEALF. In DNA form, the CDR3 reads TGTGCCAGCACCCTCGACACTAGCACTGAAGCTTTATTT. This chain joins TRBV6-2 or TRBV6-3 and TRBJ1-1; D unresolved. The V gene's germline CDR1 is MNHEY and CDR2 SVGEGT. The CDR3 sequence is 13 residues long.

The genes are TRBV6-4 and TRBJ1-5; TRBD1 matches at 8 bases. Germline values: CDR1 MRHNA, CDR2 SNTAGT. CDR3 length equals 15 residues. The ends lost 6 bases at V and 3 bases at J; junction bases unmatched: 7. This CDR3 is CASRGQAGPNQPQHF. The CDR3 DNA reads as TGTGCCAGCAGGGGACAGGCGGGGCCCAATCAGCCCCAGCATTTT.

This clonotype is a singleton in its sample. The chain employs TRBV4-3 and TRBJ1-1; D is unclear. There are 13 residues in the CDR3. CDR1 LGHNA and CDR2 YSLEER come from the germline V gene. Between the trimmed V and J ends, which lost 2 bases and 1 base, there was a span of 5 bases. Here the CDR3 DNA reads TGCGCCAGCAGCCAACAAGAGAACACTGAAGCTTTCTTT. Protein sequence: CASSQQENTEAFF.

This chain uses TRBV27 with TRBJ2-3; D uncertain. The CDR3 covers 17 residues. Germline loops: CDR1 MNHEY, CDR2 SMNVEV (reference sequence). V lost 3 bases and J 0 bases, leaving 16 bases between the germline ends. The CDR3 sequence: CASSFGVRGSSTDTQYF. For the CDR3, the DNA is TGTGCCAGCAGTTTCGGAGTTCGTGGATCTAGCACAGATACGCAGTATTTT.

CDR3 bases: TGTGCCACCAGCAGAGGAACGGTATCCAACACTGAAGCTTTCTTT. It is translated as CATSRGTVSNTEAFF. This rearrangement joins TRBV15 to TRBJ1-1; unclear D gene. The CDR3 covers 15 residues. V shed 1 base and J shed 2 bases, with 11 bases lying between them. Per germline, CDR1 LNHNV and CDR2 YYDKDF (reference sequence).

This clonotype was observed a few times. The CDR3 spells CASSIAPGTEAFF. The CDR3 DNA reads TGTGCCAGTAGTATAGCCCCCGGCACTGAAGCTTTCTTT. This sequence joins TRBV19 and TRBJ1-1, with D hard to call. The V gene's germline CDR1 is LNHDA and CDR2 SQIVND (reference sequence). The CDR3 has 13 amino acids. The V end was cut by 1 base, the J end by 4 bases, with 7 bases between.

This chain joins TRBV11-1 and TRBJ2-2, with D possibly TRBD2 on 6 matching bases. Germline assignment: CDR1 SGHAT and CDR2 FQDESV (reference sequence). The CDR3 is 13 residues long. V was shortened by 8 bases and J by 6 bases, with 13 bases between the two germline ends. In DNA, the CDR3 is TGTGCCAGCCAACGGGAGAAAGCCGGGGAGCTGTTTTTT. Protein sequence: CASQREKAGELFF.

The rearrangement links TRBV7-2 to TRBJ2-7; D gene unclear. The germline gives CDR1 SGHTA, CDR2 FQGNSA. The length of the CDR3 is 15 residues. V lost 5 bases, J lost 1 base, and 15 bases lay in between. The CDR3 loop reads CASSQSAVKSYEQYF. DNA for the CDR3: TGTGCCAGCAGCCAGAGCGCAGTAAAGTCCTACGAGCAGTACTTC. The whole variable domain, remainder taken from reference TRBV7-2 and TRBJ2-7, is GAGVSQSPSNKVTEKGKDVELRCDPISGHTALYWYRQSLGQGLEFLIYFQGNSAPDKSGLPSDRFSAERTGGSVSTLTIQRTQQEDSAVYLCASSQSAVKSYEQYFGPGTRLTVT.

This rearrangement joins TRBV6-2 or TRBV6-3 to TRBJ1-1; D ambiguous. The CDR3 has 16 amino acids. The V gene lost 6 bases and the J gene lost 0 bases, with 17 bases spanning the gap. Germline assignment: CDR1 MNHEY and CDR2 SVGEGT. CDR3 coding DNA: TGTGCCAGCAGACCCGGGGAGCGGGGAGTGAACACTGAAGCTTTCTTT. Encoded protein: CASRPGERGVNTEAFF.

The chain has TRBV12-3 or TRBV12-4 and TRBJ1-1; 9 nucleotides agree with TRBD1. Trimming removed 5 bases from V and 10 bases from J; junction bases left unmatched: 2. The CDR3 is 11 residues long. The CDR3 loop is CASSPGQGAFF. The CDR3 DNA reads TGTGCCAGCAGTCCGGGACAGGGAGCTTTCTTT.

This clonotype was seen more than once but under ten times. The V gene is TRBV7-2, the J gene TRBJ1-3; D remains ambiguous. The CDR3 loop spans 14 amino acids. V was trimmed by 5 bases and J by 4 bases, leaving 12 bases between them. CDR1 is SGHTA, CDR2 FQGNSA, per germline. The CDR3 region is CASSPGGTGNTIYF. DNA for the CDR3: TGTGCCAGCAGCCCTGGCGGTACGGGAAACACCATATATTTT.

The chain employs TRBV27 and TRBJ1-1, with 10 bases that match TRBD1. Germline CDR1 and CDR2: MNHEY and SMNVEV (reference sequence). V lost 6 bases to trimming and J lost 3 bases; unmatched junction nucleotides: 7. The CDR3 covers 15 residues. The CDR3 DNA reads TGTGCCAGCAGCGCCCGGGGACAGGGGCACACTGAAGCTTTCTTT. Amino acid sequence: CASSARGQGHTEAFF.

This rearrangement joins TRBV19 to TRBJ2-7, with D perhaps matching TRBD1 or TRBD2 (5 bases each). The CDR3 length is 13 residues. Germline V gene sequence: CDR1 LNHDA, CDR2 SQIVND (reference sequence). V was trimmed by 5 bases and J by 2 bases, leaving 10 bases between them. The CDR3 sequence is CASSWDRTYEQYF. The CDR3 region has the DNA TGTGCCAGTAGTTGGGACCGAACCTACGAGCAGTACTTC.